Detailed here is one TCR beta chain. A roughly 200 ng quantity of DNA, roughly 29,000 T cell genomes, went into the sorted-subset replicate PCRs. Sequencing used immunoSEQ multiplex PCR; TCRdb keeps in-frame clones, though not all of them. The sample consists of about 2.3 million clones, over 90% of them appearing once. This sample is drawn from a study of shared clonotypes between healthy human individuals. Sample: naive CD4+ T cells from PBMCs. Regarding subset: CD45RA+ positively selected. This TCR was recovered from a man between 18 and 29 years old in good health. Some clones in this sample may be carry-over from other donors' samples.

Here the CDR3 reads CASSEKRGLAGANVLTF. In nucleotides, the CDR3 is TGTGCCAGCAGTGAAAAACGGGGGTTAGCTGGGGCCAACGTCCTGACTTTC. This chain uses TRBV2 with TRBJ2-6; perhaps TRBD2 as D (6 bases). This CDR3 region has 17 residues. Germline lookup yields CDR1 SNHLY and CDR2 FYNNEI. V lost 2 bases to trimming and J lost 2 bases, with 13 bases between them.